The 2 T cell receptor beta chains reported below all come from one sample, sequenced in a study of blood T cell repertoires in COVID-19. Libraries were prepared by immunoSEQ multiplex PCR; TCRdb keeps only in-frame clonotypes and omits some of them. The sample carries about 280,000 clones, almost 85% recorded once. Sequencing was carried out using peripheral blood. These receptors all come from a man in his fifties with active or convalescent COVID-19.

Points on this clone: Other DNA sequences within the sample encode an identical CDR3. The CDR3 nucleotides read TGCGCCAGCAGCCTAGACAGGGGCACTGAAGCTTTCTTT. It is translated as CASSLDRGTEAFF. V is TRBV5-1 and J is TRBJ1-1, with 8 bases matching TRBD1. The CDR3 consists of 13 residues. Germline values: CDR1 SGHRS, CDR2 YFSETQ. After removal of 4 bases from V and 4 bases from J, the junction contained 3 bases not matched to a gene.

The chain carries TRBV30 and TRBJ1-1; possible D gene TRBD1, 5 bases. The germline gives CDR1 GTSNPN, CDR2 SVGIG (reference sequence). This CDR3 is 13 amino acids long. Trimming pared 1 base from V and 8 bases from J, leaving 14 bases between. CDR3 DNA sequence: TGTGCCTGGAGTGGATCGACAGCAACCGAAGCTTTCTTT. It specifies CAWSGSTATEAFF.